These 6 T cell receptor beta chains originate from one sample sequenced in a study of glioma-infiltrating T cells. Amplification of TCR alpha and beta CDR3 regions from RNA used iRepertoire nested multiplex PCR. TCRdb used MiXCR to reprocess the multiplex PCR reads, holding one entry per CDR3 protein. The sample has about 180,000 distinct CDR3 sequences, more than 35% seen once. The sequenced sample consisted of glioma tissue, nonneoplastic brain tissue, or PBMCs (not recorded which). The receptors were gathered from a human donor with low-grade glioma or glioblastoma, undergoing nonglioma brain surgery, or in good health (not recorded which).

In regard to this clonotype: This may stem from a read error, because a much larger clone lies one nucleotide away. This chain connects TRBV3-1 to TRBJ2-3, with TRBD2 matching over 11 bases. The trim removed 4 bases at V and 6 bases at J, leaving 9 bases unmatched. The CDR3 sequence is 16 residues long. Germline-derived CDR1 and CDR2 are LGHDT and YNNKEL (reference sequence). CDR3 DNA sequence: TGTGCCAGCAGCCCCTGTAGCGGGAGGGCGGCGGATACGCAGTATTTT. Encoded protein: CASSPCSGRAADTQYF.

This clonotype was seen a handful of times. A much larger clone is a single base away; this may be a read error. The CDR3, as DNA: TGTGCCAGCAGTTCCGACAGGGTTCATCCCCAGCATTTT. This translates into CASSSDRVHPQHF. The chain recombines TRBV12-3 or TRBV12-4 with TRBJ1-5; 7 bases fit TRBD1. CDR3 length equals 13 residues. Germline trimming cut 4 bases from V and 10 bases from J; bases unmatched to any gene: 7.

This clonotype came up many times. V is TRBV20-1 and J is TRBJ1-2, with a weak D call TRBD1 (5 bases). With 5 bases removed from V and 6 bases from J, the gap between germline ends came to 7 bases. The CDR3 is made up of 10 amino acids. Germline CDR1 and CDR2: DFQATT and SNEGSKA (reference sequence). CDR3 loop: CSAQGNGYTF. In nucleotides, the CDR3 is TGCAGTGCTCAGGGCAATGGCTACACCTTC.

This clonotype appeared a few times. The V gene is TRBV5-6, the J gene TRBJ1-1, with D uncertain. The CDR3 loop spans 13 amino acids. CDR1 and CDR2 (germline): SGHDT, YYEEEE. Between the trimmed V and J ends, which lost 3 bases and 11 bases, there was a span of 17 bases. Written as DNA, the CDR3 is TGTGCCAGCAGCTCGACCTCAGGTACAAGCGCTTTCTTT. Amino acid sequence: CASSSTSGTSAFF.

Comments on this clonotype: A read error may be the cause here, since a much bigger clone is one base away. The chain has TRBV15 and TRBJ2-3; the D gene is possibly TRBD2 (6 bases). This CDR3 has 15 residues. Germline-derived CDR1 and CDR2 are LNHNV and YYDKDF (reference sequence). V dropped 1 base and J dropped 4 bases, with 12 bases sitting between them. DNA for the CDR3: TGTGCCACCAGCAGAGGGGGGACTCAGTCAGATACGCAGTATTTT. This translates into CATSRGGTQSDTQYF.

As to this clonotype: This CDR3 fails to terminate in the conserved phenylalanine or tryptophan, so it likely reflects a read error. The chain uses TRBV6-4 and TRBJ2-1; TRBD2 is a possible D gene (6 bases). Trimming removed 5 bases at V and 8 bases at J, with 13 bases between. Germline assignment: CDR1 MRHNA and CDR2 SNTAGT. The CDR3 is made up of 13 amino acids. The CDR3 coding sequence is TGTGCCAGCAGTAACGAATCGGGGGATGAGCAGTTCCTC. Its translation: CASSNESGDEQFL.